This entry describes one T cell receptor (beta chain). Its antigen is unknown. Sequencing used immunoSEQ multiplex PCR; TCRdb keeps in-frame clones, though not all of them. The sample records about 25,000 clones, roughly 87% being singletons. This sample was included in a study of lymphopenia after photon versus proton radiotherapy. General study points: A bigger post-nadir fall in TCR diversity correlated inversely with survival time in deceased patients. Only patients who died were analyzed for survival; proton advantage is unproven. Post-nadir diversity loss with photons came from oligoclonal expansion, particularly CD8+ Temra cells. Under photons, naive T cells and diversity fell while effector/memory populations rose.

Germline CDR1 MNHEY, CDR2 SMNVEV (reference sequence). This CDR3 is 14 amino acids long. The ends lost 6 bases at V and 7 bases at J; junction bases unmatched: 11. The chain uses TRBV27 and TRBJ1-2, with 7 nucleotides matching TRBD1. This TCR came from a man aged 50-60 years with gastric cancer. The source was peripheral blood, collected from a patient treated with photon-based radiotherapy. The CDR3 region is CASRATGTAIGYTF. CDR3 bases: TGTGCCAGCAGGGCGACCGGGACAGCGATTGGCTACACCTTC.